This TCR beta chain was recorded in a study of shared clonotypes between healthy human individuals. Assay: immunoSEQ multiplex PCR; the TCRdb copy retains only in-frame clones and omits some. The profile shows roughly 590,000 clones, 95% of them singletons. The naive CD8 subset, CD45RO-negative cells positively selected for CCR7, excluded terminally differentiated effector memory CD45RA+ cells. This TCR was recovered from a woman in her 30s in good health. The specimen sequenced was naive CD8+ T cells sorted from blood.

The CDR3: CASSSGIGELFF. The CDR3, as DNA: TGTGCCAGCAGTTCGGGGATCGGGGAGCTGTTTTTT. V usage is TRBV27 and J usage is TRBJ2-2, with D perhaps TRBD2 (5 bases). V dropped 4 bases and J dropped 7 bases, with 7 bases sitting between them. The CDR3 extends over 12 amino acids. Germline V lookup: CDR1 MNHEY, CDR2 SMNVEV (reference sequence).